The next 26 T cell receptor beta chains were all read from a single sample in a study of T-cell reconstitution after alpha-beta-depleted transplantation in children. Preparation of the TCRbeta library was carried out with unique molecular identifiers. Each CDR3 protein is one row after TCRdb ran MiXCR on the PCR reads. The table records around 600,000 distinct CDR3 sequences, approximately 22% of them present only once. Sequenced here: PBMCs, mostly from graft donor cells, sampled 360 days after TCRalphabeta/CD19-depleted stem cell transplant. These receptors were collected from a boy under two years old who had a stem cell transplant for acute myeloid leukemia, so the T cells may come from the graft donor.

The CDR3 sequence: CASTLGPGQSTDTQYF. The CDR3, as DNA: TGCGCCAGTACCCTGGGACCGGGACAGTCCACAGATACGCAGTATTTT. The chain links TRBV5-1 to TRBJ2-3, with TRBD1 matching 7 bases. Germline V lookup: CDR1 SGHRS, CDR2 YFSETQ. The CDR3 loop spans 16 amino acids. Unmatched junction bases numbered 14, after V lost 8 bases and J lost 2 bases.

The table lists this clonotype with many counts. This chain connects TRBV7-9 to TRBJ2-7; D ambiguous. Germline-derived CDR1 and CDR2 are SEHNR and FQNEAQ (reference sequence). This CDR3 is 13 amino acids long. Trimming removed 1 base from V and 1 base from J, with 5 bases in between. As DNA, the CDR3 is TGTGCCAGCAGCTTAGGGAAGTCCTACGAGCAGTACGTC. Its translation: CASSLGKSYEQYV.

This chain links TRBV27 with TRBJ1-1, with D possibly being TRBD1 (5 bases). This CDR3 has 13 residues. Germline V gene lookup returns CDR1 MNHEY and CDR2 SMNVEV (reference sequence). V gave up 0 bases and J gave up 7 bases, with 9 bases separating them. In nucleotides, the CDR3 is TGTGCCAGCAGTTTATCGGGGACGTATGAAGCTTTCTTT. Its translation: CASSLSGTYEAFF.

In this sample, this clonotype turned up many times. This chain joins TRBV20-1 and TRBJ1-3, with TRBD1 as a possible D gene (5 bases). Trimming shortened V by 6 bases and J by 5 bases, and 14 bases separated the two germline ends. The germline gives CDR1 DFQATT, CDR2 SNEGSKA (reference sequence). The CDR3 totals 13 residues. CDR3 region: CSARTGPRNTIYF. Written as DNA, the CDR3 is TGCAGTGCCCGTACAGGTCCTAGAAACACCATATATTTT.

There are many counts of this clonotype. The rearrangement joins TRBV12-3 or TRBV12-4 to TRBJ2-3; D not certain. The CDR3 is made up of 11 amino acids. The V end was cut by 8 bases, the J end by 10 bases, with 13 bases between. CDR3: CASPLTGAQYF. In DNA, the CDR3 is TGTGCCAGCCCCCTCACCGGTGCGCAGTATTTT.

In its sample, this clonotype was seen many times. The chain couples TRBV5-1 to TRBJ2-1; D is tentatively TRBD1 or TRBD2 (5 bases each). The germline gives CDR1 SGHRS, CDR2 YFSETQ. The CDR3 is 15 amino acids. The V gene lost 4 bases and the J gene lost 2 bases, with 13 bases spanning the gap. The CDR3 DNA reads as TGCGCCAGCAGCCGACTACAGGTCCCCTACAATGAGCAGTTCTTC. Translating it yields CASSRLQVPYNEQFF.

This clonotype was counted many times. This chain's CDR3 is CASSLAGGRHTDTQYF. The CDR3 bases are TGCGCCAGCAGCTTGGCGGGGGGACGCCACACAGATACGCAGTATTTT. The gene calls are TRBV5-1 and TRBJ2-3; TRBD2 aligns across 7 bases. The CDR3 sequence is 16 residues long. The germline V gene has CDR1 SGHRS and CDR2 YFSETQ. V trimming: 0 bases; J trimming: 2 bases; junction bases outside the gene matches: 6.

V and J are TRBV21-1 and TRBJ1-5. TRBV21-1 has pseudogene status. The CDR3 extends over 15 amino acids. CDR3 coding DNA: TGTGCCAGCTCTCGGGCCCTGGGGGACAATCAGCCCCAGCATTTT. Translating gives CASSRALGDNQPQHF.

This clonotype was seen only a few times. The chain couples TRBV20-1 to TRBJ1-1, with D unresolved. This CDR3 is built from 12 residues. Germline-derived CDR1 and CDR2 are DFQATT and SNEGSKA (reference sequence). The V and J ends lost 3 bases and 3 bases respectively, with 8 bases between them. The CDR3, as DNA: TGCAGTGCTAGTCTTCGGCACACTGAAGCTTTCTTT. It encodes CSASLRHTEAFF.

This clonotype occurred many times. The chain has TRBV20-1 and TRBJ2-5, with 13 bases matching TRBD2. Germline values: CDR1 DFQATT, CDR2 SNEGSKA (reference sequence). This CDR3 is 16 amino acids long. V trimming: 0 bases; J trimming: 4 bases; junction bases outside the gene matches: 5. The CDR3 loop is CSARDGTSGEGETQYF. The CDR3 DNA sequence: TGCAGTGCTAGAGATGGGACTAGCGGGGAAGGAGAGACCCAGTACTTC.

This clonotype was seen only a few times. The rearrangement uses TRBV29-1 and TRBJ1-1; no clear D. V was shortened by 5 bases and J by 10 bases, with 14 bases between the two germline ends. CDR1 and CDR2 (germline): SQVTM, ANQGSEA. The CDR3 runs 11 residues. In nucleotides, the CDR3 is TGCAGCGTTCCCCTGGGAGGGAGAGCTTTCTTT. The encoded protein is CSVPLGGRAFF. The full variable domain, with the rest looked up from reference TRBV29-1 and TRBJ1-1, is SAVISQKPSRDICQRGTSLTIQCQVDSQVTMMFWYRQQPGQSLTLIATANQGSEATYESGFVIDKFPISRPNLTFSTLTVSNMSPEDSSIYLCSVPLGGRAFFGQGTRLTVV.

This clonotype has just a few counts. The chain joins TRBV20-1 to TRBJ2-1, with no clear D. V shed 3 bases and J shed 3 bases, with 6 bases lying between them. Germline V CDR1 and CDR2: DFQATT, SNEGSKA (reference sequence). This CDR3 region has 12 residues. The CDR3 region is CSARYSYNEQFF. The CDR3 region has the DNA TGCAGTGCTAGGTACAGCTACAATGAGCAGTTCTTC.

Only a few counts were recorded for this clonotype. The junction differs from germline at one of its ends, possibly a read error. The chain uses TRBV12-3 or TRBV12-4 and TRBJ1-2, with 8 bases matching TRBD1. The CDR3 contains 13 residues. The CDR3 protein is CASRDRVNDGYTF. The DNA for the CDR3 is TGTGCCAGCAGGGACAGGGTTAACGATGGCTACACCTTC.

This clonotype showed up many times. The chain's CDR3 is CASSNLAGDTDTQYF. Here the CDR3 DNA reads TGTGCCAGCAGTAACCTAGCGGGGGACACAGATACGCAGTATTTT. The rearrangement uses TRBV28 and TRBJ2-3; the match to TRBD2 covers 10 bases. The CDR3 covers 15 residues. Germline V gene lookup returns CDR1 MDHEN and CDR2 SYDVKM. V shed 5 bases and J 2 bases; nucleotides not matched to a gene: 4.

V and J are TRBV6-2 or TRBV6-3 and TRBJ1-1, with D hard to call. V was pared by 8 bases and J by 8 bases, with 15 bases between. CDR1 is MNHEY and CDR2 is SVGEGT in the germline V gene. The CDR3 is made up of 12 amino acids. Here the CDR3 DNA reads TGTGCCAGCGGTCGGGCCGTTACCGAAGCTTTCTTT. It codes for CASGRAVTEAFF.

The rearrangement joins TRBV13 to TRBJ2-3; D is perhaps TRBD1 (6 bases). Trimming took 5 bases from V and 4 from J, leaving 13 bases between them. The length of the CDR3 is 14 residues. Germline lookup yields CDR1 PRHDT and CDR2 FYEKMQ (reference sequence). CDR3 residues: CASSPKTGPDTQYF. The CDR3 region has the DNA TGTGCCAGCAGCCCTAAGACAGGCCCAGATACGCAGTATTTT.

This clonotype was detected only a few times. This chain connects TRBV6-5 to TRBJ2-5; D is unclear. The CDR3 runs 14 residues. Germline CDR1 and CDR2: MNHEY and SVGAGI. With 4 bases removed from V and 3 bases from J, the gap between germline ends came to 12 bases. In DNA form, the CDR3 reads TGTGCCAGCAGTTTTTCGACGGGCAAAGAGACCCAGTACTTC. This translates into CASSFSTGKETQYF.

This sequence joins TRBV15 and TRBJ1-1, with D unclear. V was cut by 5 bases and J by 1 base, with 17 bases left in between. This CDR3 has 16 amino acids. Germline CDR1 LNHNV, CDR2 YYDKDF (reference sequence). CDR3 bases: TGTGCCACCAGCCGCGGGAGAGGAGGCCGGAACACTGAAGCTTTCTTT. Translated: CATSRGRGGRNTEAFF.

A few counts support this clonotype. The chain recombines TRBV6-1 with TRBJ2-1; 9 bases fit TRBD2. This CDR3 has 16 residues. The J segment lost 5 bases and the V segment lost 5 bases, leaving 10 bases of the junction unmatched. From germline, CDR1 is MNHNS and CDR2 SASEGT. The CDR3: CASSRPFSGGNNEQFF. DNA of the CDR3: TGTGCCAGCAGTCGACCTTTTAGCGGGGGCAACAATGAGCAGTTCTTC.

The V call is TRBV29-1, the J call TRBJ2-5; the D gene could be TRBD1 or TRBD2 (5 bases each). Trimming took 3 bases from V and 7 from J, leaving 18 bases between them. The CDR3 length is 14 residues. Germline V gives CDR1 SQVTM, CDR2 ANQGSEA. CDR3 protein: CSVDGTQGTGTQYF. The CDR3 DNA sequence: TGCAGCGTTGACGGGACCCAGGGAACGGGGACCCAGTACTTC. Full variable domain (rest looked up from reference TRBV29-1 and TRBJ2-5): SAVISQKPSRDICQRGTSLTIQCQVDSQVTMMFWYRQQPGQSLTLIATANQGSEATYESGFVIDKFPISRPNLTFSTLTVSNMSPEDSSIYLCSVDGTQGTGTQYFGPGTRLLVL.

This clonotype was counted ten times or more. The CDR3 bases are TGTGCCACCAGCAGAGACATCAGGGTCTCCTACAATGAGCAGTTCTTC. Its protein is CATSRDIRVSYNEQFF. V usage is TRBV15 and J usage is TRBJ2-1, with D possibly being TRBD1 (5 bases). Germline V CDR1 and CDR2: LNHNV, YYDKDF (reference sequence). The CDR3 has 16 residues. Deletions cut 0 bases from V and 0 bases from J, with 9 bases between.

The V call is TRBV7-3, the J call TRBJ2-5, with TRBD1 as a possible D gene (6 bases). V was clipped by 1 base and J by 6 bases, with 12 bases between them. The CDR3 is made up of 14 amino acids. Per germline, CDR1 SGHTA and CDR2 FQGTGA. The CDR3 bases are TGTGCCAGCAGCTTAAACCAGGGGTTAAAGACCCAGTACTTC. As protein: CASSLNQGLKTQYF.

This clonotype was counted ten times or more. The CDR3 region is CASSSAGTGANVLTF. In DNA form, the CDR3 reads TGTGCCAGCAGCTCTGCAGGGACTGGGGCCAACGTCCTGACTTTC. This chain uses TRBV5-4 with TRBJ2-6; tentatively, D is TRBD1 (5 bases). Germline CDR1 is SGHNT and CDR2 is YYREEE (reference sequence). The CDR3 consists of 15 residues. Trimming cost V 3 bases and J 2 bases, with 9 bases left between them. The variable domain in full, completed from reference TRBV5-4 and TRBJ2-6, reads ETGVTQSPTHLIKTRGQQVTLRCSSQSGHNTVSWYQQALGQGPQFIFQYYREEENGRGNFPPRFSGLQFPNYSSELNVNALELDDSALYLCASSSAGTGANVLTFGAGSRLTVL.

In DNA form, the CDR3 reads TGTGCCAGCAGCTCGAGCACAGGGTTCGTTTTCTTTAGCACAGATACGCAGTATTTT. Translated, it gives CASSSSTGFVFFSTDTQYF. The chain uses TRBV7-6 and TRBJ2-3, with D perhaps TRBD1 (6 bases). Germline V gene lookup returns CDR1 SGHVS and CDR2 FNYEAQ. V shed 4 bases and J shed 0 bases, with 23 bases lying between them. CDR3 length: 19 residues.

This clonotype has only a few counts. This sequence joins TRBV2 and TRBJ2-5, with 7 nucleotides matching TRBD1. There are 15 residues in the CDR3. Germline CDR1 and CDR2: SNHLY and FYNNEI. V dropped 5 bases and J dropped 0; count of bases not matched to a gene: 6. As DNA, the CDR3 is TGTGCCAGCAGTAACAGGGGAAACTACCAAGAGACCCAGTACTTC. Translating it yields CASSNRGNYQETQYF.

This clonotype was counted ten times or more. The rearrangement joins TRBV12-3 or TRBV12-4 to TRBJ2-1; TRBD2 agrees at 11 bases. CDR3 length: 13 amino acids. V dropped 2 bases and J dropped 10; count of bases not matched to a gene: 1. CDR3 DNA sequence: TGTGCCAGCAGTTTATCTAGCGGGGGGGAGCAGTTCTTC. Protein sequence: CASSLSSGGEQFF.